This entry lists 4 T cell receptor beta chains sequenced from one sample in a study of blood T cell repertoires in COVID-19. Assay used: immunoSEQ multiplex PCR; TCRdb lists only in-frame clones, some missing. The sample consists of 300,000 to 500,000 clones, around 90% of them appearing once. Sequenced material: PBMCs or T cells enriched from blood (not recorded which). The receptors were gathered from a woman aged 40-49 years with acute COVID-19.

The chain recombines TRBV7-6 with TRBJ1-1, with a weak D call TRBD1 (5 bases). In germline, CDR1 is SGHVS, CDR2 FNYEAQ. The ends were cut back, 6 bases at V and 2 bases at J, with 19 bases in the middle. The CDR3 is 16 amino acids. This chain's CDR3 is CASSLMTGRGNTEAFF. As DNA, the CDR3 is TGTGCCAGCAGTCTCATGACCGGGAGGGGAAACACTGAAGCTTTCTTT.

This clone was detected a few times. V usage is TRBV5-6 and J usage is TRBJ1-6, with D maybe TRBD1 (6 bases). The CDR3 has 17 residues. The germline V gene encodes CDR1 SGHDT and CDR2 YYEEEE. The V gene lost 3 bases and the J gene lost 3 bases, with 16 bases spanning the gap. The CDR3 reads CASSSNREPNYNSPLHF. The CDR3 nucleotides read TGTGCCAGCAGCTCAAACAGGGAGCCCAACTATAATTCACCCCTCCACTTT. Supplemented by reference TRBV5-6 and TRBJ1-6, the full variable domain reads DAGVTQSPTHLIKTRGQQVTLRCSPKSGHDTVSWYQQALGQGPQFIFQYYEEEERQRGNFPDRFSGHQFPNYSSELNVNALLLGDSALYLCASSSNREPNYNSPLHFGNGTRLTVT.

The rearrangement joins TRBV19 to TRBJ2-2; TRBD2 matches 9 bases. Germline trimming cut 7 bases from V and 5 bases from J; bases unmatched to any gene: 8. CDR1 LNHDA and CDR2 SQIVND come from the germline V gene (reference sequence). This CDR3 has 15 amino acids. The CDR3 DNA sequence: TGTGCCAGTACAAGACTAGCGGAGGGAACCGGGGAGCTGTTTTTT. It translates to CASTRLAEGTGELFF. Full variable domain (missing parts from reference TRBV19 and TRBJ2-2): DGGITQSPKYLFRKEGQNVTLSCEQNLNHDAMYWYRQDPGQGLRLIYYSQIVNDFQKGDIAEGYSVSREKKESFPLTVTSAQKNPTAFYLCASTRLAEGTGELFFGEGSRLTVL.

This clone was recorded a few times. The V gene is TRBV7-8, the J gene TRBJ1-5; 8 bases line up with TRBD1. The CDR3 length is 18 residues. Germline CDR1 is SGHVS and CDR2 is FQNEAQ. The ends lost 1 base at V and 0 bases at J; junction bases unmatched: 8. CDR3 amino acids: CASSLVPQGDYSNQPQHF. The DNA for the CDR3 is TGTGCCAGCAGCTTAGTCCCACAGGGGGATTATAGCAATCAGCCCCAGCATTTT.